The following is a TCR beta chain sequence with its context. Its matching antigen is unknown. Repertoires were generated with immunoSEQ multiplex PCR, while TCRdb's copy carries only in-frame clones and drops some. Among about 120,000 clones listed, roughly 91% were seen once. In germline, CDR1 is SGHNT, CDR2 YENEEA. The CDR3 runs to 15 residues. Trimming removed 5 bases from V and 6 bases from J; junction bases left unmatched: 13. The sample originates from a study of graft-versus-host responses after intestinal transplantation. Study context: Each patient got anti-thymocyte globulin induction, then tacrolimus and steroids for three to four years.

Overall study findings and caveats: Patients who carried graft-donor T cell macrochimerism also had high graft-versus-host to host-versus-graft clonal ratios in their allografts. Researchers found GvH clones in recipient marrow, and some showed up first in ileum or blood.

The chain uses TRBV11-3 and TRBJ2-7, with 7 bases that match TRBD1. The sample was unstimulated CD4+ T cells sorted from spleen or lymph node cells, taken before intestinal transplant. The origin of this receptor is a human donor who received an intestinal transplant. CDR3 loop: CASSPRDSVDAEQYF. For the CDR3, the DNA is TGTGCCAGCAGCCCGAGGGACAGTGTCGACGCCGAGCAGTACTTC. Full variable domain (missing parts from reference TRBV11-3 and TRBJ2-7): EAGVVQSPRYKIIEKKQPVAFWCNPISGHNTLYWYLQNLGQGPELLIRYENEEAVDDSQLPKDRFSAERLKGVDSTLKIQPAELGDSAVYLCASSPRDSVDAEQYFGPGTRLTVT.